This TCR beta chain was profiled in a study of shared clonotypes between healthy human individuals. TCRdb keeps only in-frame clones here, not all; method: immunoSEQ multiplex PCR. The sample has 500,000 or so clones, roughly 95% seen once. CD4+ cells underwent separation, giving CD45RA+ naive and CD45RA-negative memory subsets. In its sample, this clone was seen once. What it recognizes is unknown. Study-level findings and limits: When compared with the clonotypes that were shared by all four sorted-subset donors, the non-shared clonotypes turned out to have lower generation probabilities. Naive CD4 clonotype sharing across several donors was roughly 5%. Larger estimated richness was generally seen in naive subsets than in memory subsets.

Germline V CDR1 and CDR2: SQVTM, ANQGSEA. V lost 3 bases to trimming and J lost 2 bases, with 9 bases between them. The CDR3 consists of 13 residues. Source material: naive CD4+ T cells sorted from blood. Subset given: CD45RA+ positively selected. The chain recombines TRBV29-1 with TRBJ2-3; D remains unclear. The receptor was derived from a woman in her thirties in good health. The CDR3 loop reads CSVERQTTDTQYF. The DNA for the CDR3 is TGCAGCGTTGAGCGGCAGACCACAGATACGCAGTATTTT.